Presented here are 9 T cell receptor beta chains from one specimen sequenced in a study of T cell repertoires in cytomegalovirus infection. A single record per CDR3 protein comes from TCRdb applying MiXCR to the reads. The sample carries about 310,000 distinct CDR3 sequences, 17% recorded once. Material for sequencing was PBMCs. These TCRs come from a human donor in good health (CMV status not recorded). Some clones in this sample may be carry-over from other donors' samples.

The table lists this clonotype with a few counts. The chain carries TRBV7-3 and TRBJ2-1; 13 nucleotides line up with TRBD2. Germline V gene data show CDR1 as SGHTA and CDR2 as FQGTGA. Trimming took 5 bases from V and 7 from J; bases not matched to a gene: 11. This CDR3 is 17 amino acids long. The DNA for the CDR3 is TGTGCCAGCAGCCTCAAGGCACTAGCGGGGGGGCTGAATGAGCAGTTCTTC. This gives the protein CASSLKALAGGLNEQFF.

The J gene is TRBJ1-2, the V gene TRBV7-9, with D possibly TRBD1 on 6 matching bases. Trimming cost V 0 bases and J 0 bases, with 14 bases left between them. The CDR3 length is 17 residues. In germline, CDR1 is SEHNR, CDR2 FQNEAQ (reference sequence). CDR3 bases: TGTGCCAGCAGCTTAGCCCAGGGGAGGGGGGCTAACTATGGCTACACCTTC. Translating it yields CASSLAQGRGANYGYTF.

This clonotype was recorded at least ten times. The chain employs TRBV7-9 and TRBJ2-7; the D is unclear. CDR3 size: 15 residues. Trimming stripped 2 bases from V and 0 bases from J, with 11 bases between. The germline CDR1 and CDR2 sequences are SEHNR and FQNEAQ (reference sequence). CDR3 DNA: TGTGCCAGCAGCTTACCCGGGCCCCGCTCCTACGAGCAGTACTTC. Amino acids: CASSLPGPRSYEQYF.

The table lists this clonotype with many counts. V is TRBV6-5 and J is TRBJ1-6; tentatively, D is TRBD1 (5 bases). The CDR3 has 15 residues. Looked up from germline, CDR1 is MNHEY and CDR2 is SVGAGI. V was cut by 3 bases and J by 9 bases, with 15 bases left in between. The CDR3 DNA follows: TGTGCCAGCAGTTATCAGGTTGGTGGGGGTTCACCCCTCCACTTT. Residues: CASSYQVGGGSPLHF.

This clonotype was observed many times. The rearrangement joins TRBV7-6 to TRBJ2-1, with 8 bases aligning to TRBD2. CDR3 length equals 14 residues. Germline V gene sequence: CDR1 SGHVS, CDR2 FNYEAQ. The V gene end was trimmed by 5 bases and the J gene end by 7 bases; junction bases not matched to a gene: 7. This chain's CDR3 is CASSPGGGLNEQFF. CDR3 nucleotide sequence: TGTGCCAGCAGCCCGGGGGGGGGCCTGAATGAGCAGTTCTTC.

This sequence joins TRBV20-1 and TRBJ1-2, with 8 nucleotides matching TRBD1. CDR1 and CDR2 (germline): DFQATT, SNEGSKA (reference sequence). The ends lost 4 bases at V and 2 bases at J; junction bases unmatched: 3. The CDR3 extends over 13 amino acids. The CDR3 reads CSATRQGNYGYTF. DNA of the CDR3: TGCAGTGCTACCCGACAGGGGAACTATGGCTACACCTTC.

Ten or more counts support this clonotype. The chain links TRBV7-9 to TRBJ2-3; TRBD1 aligns across 10 bases. J gave up 1 base and V 5 bases, and 9 bases lay outside the gene matches. The CDR3 totals 17 residues. CDR1 and CDR2 (germline): SEHNR, FQNEAQ (reference sequence). The CDR3 sequence: CASSRSWGTGGTDTQYF. In nucleotides, the CDR3 is TGTGCCAGCAGCCGATCATGGGGGACAGGGGGCACAGATACGCAGTATTTT.

The chain links TRBV7-9 to TRBJ1-6; 9 bases map to TRBD1. The CDR3 loop spans 13 amino acids. The junction had 3 bases not matched to a gene; V was cut back by 8 bases and J by 7 bases. Germline lookup yields CDR1 SEHNR and CDR2 FQNEAQ (reference sequence). DNA of the CDR3: TGTGCCAGCGGGGGACAGGGAAATTCACCCCTCCACTTT. Residues: CASGGQGNSPLHF.

This clonotype has a handful of counts. V usage is TRBV2 and J usage is TRBJ1-2; 9 nucleotides align to TRBD1. The germline gives CDR1 SNHLY, CDR2 FYNNEI. The CDR3 contains 15 residues. J gave up 2 bases and V 6 bases, and 7 bases lay outside the gene matches. This chain's CDR3 is CASSGAGTGNYGYTF. CDR3 nucleotide sequence: TGTGCCAGCAGCGGGGCCGGGACAGGGAACTATGGCTACACCTTC.